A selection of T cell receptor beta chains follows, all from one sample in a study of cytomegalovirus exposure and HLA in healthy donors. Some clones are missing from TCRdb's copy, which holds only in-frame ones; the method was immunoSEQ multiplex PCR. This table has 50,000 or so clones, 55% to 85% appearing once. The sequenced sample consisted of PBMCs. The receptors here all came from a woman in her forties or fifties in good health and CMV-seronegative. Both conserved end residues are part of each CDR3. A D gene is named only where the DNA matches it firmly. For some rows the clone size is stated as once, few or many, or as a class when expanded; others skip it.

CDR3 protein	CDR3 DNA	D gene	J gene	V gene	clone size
CASSRGSTGLYEQYF	TGTGCCAGCAGCCGAGGGTCCACGGGATTATACGAGCAGTACTTC	NA	TRBJ2-7	TRBV7-8	NA
CASSPSGQSNTIYF	TGTGCCAGCAGCCCTTCAGGACAGTCAAACACCATATATTTT	NA	TRBJ1-3	TRBV28	NA
CAAGGNSNQPQHF	TGTGCCGCTGGGGGCAATAGCAATCAGCCCCAGCATTTT	NA	TRBJ1-5	TRBV7-8	NA
CASSQERSGSEAFF	TGCGCCAGCAGCCAAGAGAGGTCGGGATCTGAAGCTTTCTTT	NA	TRBJ1-1	TRBV4-1	NA
CASSIQGLRNSGANVLTF	TGTGCCAGTAGTATCCAGGGCCTTCGTAACTCTGGGGCCAACGTCCTGACTTTC	NA	TRBJ2-6	TRBV19	NA
CASSHATGATTLPNYGYTF	TGCGCCAGCAGCCATGCTACAGGAGCTACAACCCTACCTAACTATGGCTACACCTTC	NA	TRBJ1-2	TRBV5-1	NA
CASSRWNRNPYNEQFF	TGTGCCAGCAGCCGTTGGAACAGAAATCCCTACAATGAGCAGTTCTTC	NA	TRBJ2-1	TRBV21-1	NA
CASSPPGGGGTEAFF	TGTGCCAGCAGCCCGCCGGGGGGAGGGGGCACTGAAGCTTTCTTT	NA	TRBJ1-1	TRBV7-9	NA
CASTAFGGMGEKLFF	TGTGCCAGTACTGCTTTCGGAGGGATGGGTGAAAAACTGTTTTTT	NA	TRBJ1-4	TRBV19	NA
CSVAIGVYGYTF	TGCAGCGTTGCAATAGGGGTCTATGGCTACACCTTC	NA	TRBJ1-2	TRBV29-1	NA
CASSFGTSDEQFF	TGTGCCAGCAGCTTCGGGACTAGCGATGAGCAGTTCTTC	TRBD2	TRBJ2-1	TRBV9	NA
CASSPGPNEKLFF	TGTGCCAGCAGCCCCGGTCCTAATGAAAAACTGTTTTTT	NA	TRBJ1-4	TRBV7-3	NA
CASSLDGQVNQPQHF	TGTGCCAGCAGCTTGGATGGACAGGTTAATCAGCCCCAGCATTTT	TRBD1	TRBJ1-5	TRBV7-2	NA
CASSPLGPNTEAFF	TGTGCCAGCAGTCCACTAGGCCCGAACACTGAAGCTTTCTTT	NA	TRBJ1-1	TRBV28	NA
CSGVGGGGETQYF	TGCAGCGGGGTAGGAGGGGGGGGAGAGACCCAGTACTTC	NA	TRBJ2-5	TRBV29-1	NA
CASREAMNTGELFF	TGTGCTAGCAGAGAGGCAATGAACACCGGGGAGCTGTTTTTT	NA	TRBJ2-2	TRBV7-7	NA
CATGDPGVRAREQYF	TGTGCCACTGGGGACCCAGGGGTTAGGGCTAGGGAGCAGTACTTC	NA	TRBJ2-7	TRBV27	once
CASSNQGYEQYF	TGTGCCAGCAGCAACCAGGGTTACGAGCAGTACTTC	NA	TRBJ2-7	TRBV2	NA
CASSYPGGTGTEQYF	TGTGCCAGCAGTTACCCGGGGGGGACAGGGACCGAGCAGTACTTC	NA	TRBJ2-7	TRBV6-5	NA
CASSFQGARGDTQYF	TGCGCCAGCAGCTTCCAGGGGGCCCGCGGAGATACGCAGTATTTT	TRBD1	TRBJ2-3	TRBV5-1	NA
CASSPGVNTGELFF	TGTGCCAGCAGCCCCGGGGTCAACACCGGGGAGCTGTTTTTT	NA	TRBJ2-2	TRBV6-4	NA
CAWSGERGETQYF	TGTGCCTGGAGTGGGGAGCGAGGAGAGACCCAGTACTTC	NA	TRBJ2-5	TRBV30	once
CATGGQLREQFF	TGTGCCACCGGCGGCCAGCTTAGGGAGCAGTTCTTC	NA	TRBJ2-1	TRBV10-3	NA
CACWSASSYEQYF	TGTGCCTGTTGGTCGGCTAGTAGCTACGAGCAGTACTTC	NA	TRBJ2-7	TRBV28	NA
CASSLGANSGNTIYF	TGTGCCAGCTCACTGGGGGCCAACTCTGGAAACACCATATATTTT	NA	TRBJ1-3	TRBV6-6	NA
CASSSTGGNSPLHF	TGTGCCAGCAGCTCGACAGGGGGAAATTCACCCCTCCACTTT	TRBD1	TRBJ1-6	TRBV28	NA
CASSQPGQVTKAFF	TGTGCCAGCTCACAGCCGGGACAGGTAACAAAAGCTTTCTTT	TRBD1	TRBJ1-1	TRBV18	NA
CASSLVGQPYTEAFF	TGTGCCAGCAGCTTAGTGGGGCAGCCATACACTGAAGCTTTCTTT	NA	TRBJ1-1	TRBV7-2	once
CASSLEGRGREQYF	TGTGCCAGCAGCTTAGAGGGCAGGGGGCGGGAGCAGTACTTC	TRBD1	TRBJ2-7	TRBV7-8	once
CSIRQGATYEQYF	TGCAGCATAAGACAGGGGGCAACCTACGAGCAGTACTTC	TRBD1	TRBJ2-7	TRBV29-1	NA
CASSRGTATNEKLFF	TGTGCCAGTAGTAGAGGGACAGCAACTAATGAAAAACTGTTTTTT	TRBD1	TRBJ1-4	TRBV19	NA
CASSLQDSRNTGELFF	TGTGCCAGCAGCTTACAGGACAGTAGAAACACCGGGGAGCTGTTTTTT	NA	TRBJ2-2	TRBV7-3	NA
CASRNTGGEGYTF	TGTGCCAGCAGGAATACAGGGGGAGAGGGCTACACCTTC	TRBD1	TRBJ1-2	TRBV6-1	NA
CASRGRYGYTF	TGTGCCAGCAGGGGGAGATATGGCTACACCTTC	NA	TRBJ1-2	TRBV28	NA
CASSARGGASYEQYF	TGTGCCAGCAGCGCAAGGGGCGGGGCTTCCTACGAGCAGTACTTC	NA	TRBJ2-7	TRBV27	once
CAWRSDPHYGYTF	TGTGCCTGGCGGAGTGATCCCCACTATGGCTACACCTTC	NA	TRBJ1-2	TRBV30	few
CASSLGLLAGPLETQYF	TGTGCCAGCAGCTTAGGTTTACTAGCGGGGCCCCTAGAGACCCAGTACTTC	TRBD2	TRBJ2-5	TRBV7-8	NA
CAWSVGGEPSYEQYF	TGTGCCTGGAGTGTTGGAGGGGAACCCTCCTACGAGCAGTACTTC	NA	TRBJ2-7	TRBV30	once
CASSQGAGAETQYF	TGTGCCAGCAGCCAAGGAGCGGGGGCTGAGACCCAGTACTTC	TRBD2	TRBJ2-5	TRBV14	NA
CAISDSSGANVLTF	TGTGCCATCAGCGACAGCTCTGGGGCCAACGTCCTGACTTTC	NA	TRBJ2-6	TRBV10-3	few
CASSTGTGGYGYTF	TGCGCCAGCAGCACCGGGACAGGGGGCTATGGCTACACCTTC	TRBD1	TRBJ1-2	TRBV4-1	NA
CASSQEWRPTGELFF	TGCGCCAGCAGCCAAGAGTGGAGGCCCACCGGGGAGCTGTTTTTT	NA	TRBJ2-2	TRBV4-1	NA